The TCR beta chain under discussion was sequenced for a study of OX40 agonist ivuxolimab in advanced cancers. The germline gives CDR1 GTSNPN, CDR2 SVGIG (reference sequence). V lost 1 base to trimming and J lost 8 bases, with 14 bases between them. CDR3 size: 13 residues. Profiled with immunoSEQ multiplex PCR; TCRdb holds only in-frame clones, not every one. The sample consists of some 87,000 clones, more than 70% of them appearing once. The V and J genes are TRBV30 and TRBJ1-1, with D hard to call. This clonotype originated in an adult with an advanced solid tumor such as melanoma, head and neck, liver or kidney cancer. Source: CD4+ or CD8+ T cells sorted from blood, taken in a trial of the OX40 agonist ivuxolimab. The CDR3 spells CAWSGTLGREAFF. For the CDR3, the DNA is TGTGCCTGGAGTGGTACCCTGGGCAGGGAAGCTTTCTTT.